Listed below are T cell receptor beta chains from one sample, sequenced in a study of CD8 T cells in Susac syndrome. TCRdb re-called the immunoSEQ multiplex PCR reads with MiXCR, one entry per CDR3 protein. In the table there are approximately 100,000 distinct CDR3 sequences, about 90% of which are singletons. The sequenced sample was CD8+ T cells from PBMCs. These receptors were obtained from a human donor in good health. Both conserved end residues are part of each CDR3. The order of the fields is clone size, V gene, J gene, D gene, CDR3 DNA, CDR3 protein. The D gene is left open where the match is weak. The listing skips clone size in some rows; elsewhere it reads once, few, many or a size class.

>.|TRBV7-2|TRBJ1-2|TRBD1
TGTGCCAGCAGGTCGACAGGGACGAACTATGGCTACACCTTC
CASRSTGTNYGYTF
>.|TRBV6-5|TRBJ2-7|TRBD2
TGTGCCAGCAGTTACTACCCGGGACTAGAGGTCGAGCAGTACTTC
CASSYYPGLEVEQYF
>.|TRBV5-6|TRBJ2-1|TRBD2
TGTGCCAGCAGCCCTAGAAGGACTAGCGGGGGCAATGAGCAGTTCTTC
CASSPRRTSGGNEQFF
>.|TRBV29-1|TRBJ1-1|.
TGCAGCGTTGGATGGAGCAACACTGAAGCTTTCTTT
CSVGWSNTEAFF
>few|TRBV20-1|TRBJ2-7|TRBD1
TGCAGTGCTAGGGACAGGGCCTACGAGCAGTACTTC
CSARDRAYEQYF
>.|TRBV12-3/TRBV12-4|TRBJ1-3|.
TGTGCCAGCAGTTTTGTGAGTTCTGGAAACACCATATATTTT
CASSFVSSGNTIYF
>.|TRBV20-1|TRBJ2-7|.
TGCAGTGCTAGAACCTCCTTCGGCAGGGGAGACTACGAGCAGTACTTC
CSARTSFGRGDYEQYF
>.|TRBV7-2|TRBJ2-5|.
TGTGCCAGCAGCTCGAAGGGGGGGTTCGTCTCTAGCCAAGAGACCCAGTACTTC
CASSSKGGFVSSQETQYF
>.|TRBV5-1|TRBJ2-1|TRBD2
TGCGCCAGCAGCCCGTGGACTAGCGGGAGCTCCTACAATGAGCAGTTCTTC
CASSPWTSGSSYNEQFF
>.|TRBV7-8|TRBJ1-5|TRBD1
TGTGCCAGCAGCCGACAGGGTGGAAGCAATCAGCCCCAGCATTTT
CASSRQGGSNQPQHF
>.|TRBV4-3|TRBJ2-7|.
TGCGCCAGCAGCCAAGAACAGGGCCGCTACGAGCAGTACTTC
CASSQEQGRYEQYF
>.|TRBV6-2/TRBV6-3|TRBJ2-5|.
TGTGCCAGCAGTTACTCCTCGGCGCATCCGCCAGAGACCCAGTACTTC
CASSYSSAHPPETQYF
>.|TRBV4-3|TRBJ2-7|.
TGCGCCAGCAGCCAAGCAGGTCGACCAACCTACGAGCAGTACTTC
CASSQAGRPTYEQYF
>.|TRBV7-2|TRBJ2-5|TRBD1
TGTGCCAGCAGCCCAACCCAGGGGGCCGGCCAGACCCAGTACTTC
CASSPTQGAGQTQYF
>.|TRBV11-1|TRBJ2-7|TRBD2
TGTGCCAGCAGCTTAAATGGTCTAGCGGGCTTCGAGCAGTACTTC
CASSLNGLAGFEQYF
>once|TRBV20-1|TRBJ1-2|TRBD1
TGCAGTGCGCCCGGACAGGGGAAAAGCTATGGCTACACCTTC
CSAPGQGKSYGYTF
>once|TRBV6-5|TRBJ2-5|.
TGTGCCAGCAGTTACGGGGGGGCGATTTTAGGGCAAGAGACCCAGTACTTC
CASSYGGAILGQETQYF
>.|TRBV29-1|TRBJ2-5|TRBD1
TGCAGCGTGAAAACAGGGGGTCCCCGAGAGACCCAGTACTTC
CSVKTGGPRETQYF
>.|TRBV7-7|TRBJ2-7|TRBD2
TGTGCTAGCAGCCCTGAAGCGGGACCATACTACGAGCAGTACTTC
CASSPEAGPYYEQYF
>.|TRBV12-3/TRBV12-4|TRBJ2-1|.
TGTGCCAGCAGCTTCGGGTTGGGCAATGAGCAGTTCTTC
CASSFGLGNEQFF
>.|TRBV5-1|TRBJ1-2|.
TGCGCCAGCAGCATGAACAGGGTGGGCTATGGCTACACCTTC
CASSMNRVGYGYTF
>.|TRBV7-2|TRBJ2-6|TRBD2
TGTGCCAGCAGCTTATGGGGGGGCTCTGGGGCCAACGTCCTGACTTTC
CASSLWGGSGANVLTF
>.|TRBV6-5|TRBJ1-2|.
TGTGCCAGCAGCCTGAGAAGGACTTCTAACTATGGCTACACCTTC
CASSLRRTSNYGYTF
>.|TRBV2|TRBJ1-1|TRBD1
TGTGCCAGCAGCCCGGGACAGGGGGCTTGGAACACTGAAGCTTTCTTT
CASSPGQGAWNTEAFF
>.|TRBV6-2/TRBV6-3|TRBJ2-7|TRBD2
TGTGCCAGCAGTCCCAGACTAGCGGGACGCTTTGAGCAGTACTTC
CASSPRLAGRFEQYF
>once|TRBV6-2/TRBV6-3|TRBJ1-2|TRBD1
TGTGCCAGCAGAGCGGACAGGGCGAATGGCTACACCTTC
CASRADRANGYTF
>.|TRBV19|TRBJ2-3|.
TGTGCCAGTAGCCCAGGGGAGGATACGCAGTATTTT
CASSPGEDTQYF
>.|TRBV7-9|TRBJ2-7|TRBD1
TGTGCCAGCAGCTTATTCCAAACCTTGACAGGGTGGATCGGCGAGCAGTACTTC
CASSLFQTLTGWIGEQYF
>.|TRBV29-1|TRBJ2-3|.
TGCAGCGTTGAAAGCATCCAGCGGGCAACAGATACGCAGTATTTT
CSVESIQRATDTQYF